Presented here are 21 T cell receptor beta chains from one specimen sequenced in a study of control samples from healthy donors and cancer patients. Profiling relied on immunoSEQ multiplex PCR, and the TCRdb table lists in-frame clones only, not all of them. The profile shows over 15,000 clones, around 83% of them singletons. The specimen was PBMCs. The receptors here all came from a woman aged 65 to 85 with colorectal cancer.

The chain has TRBV9 and TRBJ1-2; 9 bases fit TRBD1. This CDR3 region has 15 residues. V gave up 2 bases and J gave up 7 bases; unmatched junction bases: 9. Germline values: CDR1 SGDLS, CDR2 YYNGEE. The CDR3 nucleotides read TGTGCCAGCAGCGTCCGTACAGGGGGCGTTGGTGGCTACACCTTC. Translating gives CASSVRTGGVGGYTF. Full variable domain (missing parts from reference TRBV9 and TRBJ1-2): DSGVTQTPKHLITATGQRVTLRCSPRSGDLSVYWYQQSLDQGLQFLIQYYNGEERAKGNILERFSAQQFPDLHSELNLSSLELGDSALYFCASSVRTGGVGGYTFGSGTRLTVV.

The V call is TRBV7-9, the J call TRBJ2-2; D might be TRBD1 (6 bases). CDR1 is SEHNR and CDR2 is FQNEAQ in the germline V gene (reference sequence). The length of the CDR3 is 13 residues. V shed 8 bases and J shed 3 bases, with 10 bases lying between them. CDR3 in DNA: TGTGCCAGCCGACAGGACCACACCGGGGAGCTGTTTTTT. Translating gives CASRQDHTGELFF. The variable domain in full, with the rest retrieved from reference TRBV7-9 and TRBJ2-2, is DTGVSQNPRHKITKRGQNVTFRCDPISEHNRLYWYRQTLGQGPEFLTYFQNEAQLEKSRLLSDRFSAERPKGSFSTLEIQRTEQGDSAMYLCASRQDHTGELFFGEGSRLTVL.

The rearrangement links TRBV3-1 (or the pseudogene TRBV3-2) to TRBJ2-2, with unresolved D. There are 12 residues in the CDR3. Trimming shortened V by 4 bases and J by 5 bases, and 5 bases separated the two germline ends. Germline CDR1 is LGHDT and CDR2 is YNNKEL (reference sequence). The CDR3: CASSPLTGELFF. The DNA of the CDR3 is TGTGCCAGCAGCCCTCTAACCGGGGAGCTGTTTTTT.

This chain joins TRBV11-3 and TRBJ2-7; no clear D. V lost 3 bases and J 4 bases, leaving 4 bases between the germline ends. Germline assignment: CDR1 SGHNT and CDR2 YENEEA. This CDR3 comprises 11 residues. The CDR3 loop reads CASSFRYEQYF. The CDR3, as DNA: TGTGCCAGCAGCTTTCGGTACGAGCAGTACTTC.

This clone was found once. The V call is TRBV27, the J call TRBJ1-2, with 9 bases aligning to TRBD1. The germline CDR1 and CDR2 sequences are MNHEY and SMNVEV (reference sequence). Trimming took 3 bases from V and 5 from J; bases not matched to a gene: 4. The CDR3 has 14 amino acids. The CDR3 DNA follows: TGTGCCAGCAGTTTGACAGGGGGGGGGTATGGCTACACCTTC. It codes for CASSLTGGGYGYTF.

The rearrangement uses TRBV5-1 and TRBJ1-2, with unresolved D. The CDR3 runs to 13 residues. Trimming left V 4 bases short and J 5 bases short, with 12 bases between. Looked up from germline, CDR1 is SGHRS and CDR2 is YFSETQ. This CDR3 reads CASSAGSLYGYTF. The CDR3 DNA reads as TGCGCCAGCAGCGCGGGGAGCCTTTATGGCTACACCTTC.

This clone has a handful of counts. This chain connects TRBV19 to TRBJ2-2; D is ambiguous. The CDR3 has 15 amino acids. Germline V gene lookup returns CDR1 LNHDA and CDR2 SQIVND (reference sequence). Trimming removed 7 bases at V and 0 bases at J, with 12 bases between. The CDR3 sequence is CASKGGKTNTGELFF. The CDR3, as DNA: TGTGCCAGTAAGGGTGGGAAGACGAACACCGGGGAGCTGTTTTTT.

The rearrangement uses TRBV4-2 and TRBJ1-1, with a possible D match to TRBD1 (5 bases). The CDR3 covers 15 residues. V was clipped by 4 bases and J by 1 base, with 13 bases between them. In germline, CDR1 is LGHNA, CDR2 YNFKEQ. The CDR3 DNA reads TGTGCCAGCAGCCTTTTCGGGACGGAGAACACTGAAGCTTTCTTT. Translation gives CASSLFGTENTEAFF.

This chain joins TRBV5-1 and TRBJ1-6; tentative D call: TRBD1 (5 bases). CDR1 is SGHRS and CDR2 is YFSETQ in the germline V gene. The CDR3 spans 17 residues. Trimming pared 0 bases from V and 4 bases from J, leaving 14 bases between. The CDR3 spells CASSLAGRDGYNSPLHF. The CDR3 bases are TGCGCCAGCAGCTTGGCGGGCAGGGATGGGTATAATTCACCCCTCCACTTT.

The chain has TRBV6-1 and TRBJ1-6; D ambiguous. Germline lookup yields CDR1 MNHNS and CDR2 SASEGT. There are 16 residues in the CDR3. Trimming pared 2 bases from V and 3 bases from J, leaving 11 bases between. DNA of the CDR3: TGTGCCAGCAGTGAACAGTCCGGTCTCTATAATTCACCCCTCCACTTT. Translation gives CASSEQSGLYNSPLHF.

J is TRBJ1-6 and V is TRBV6-5; TRBD1 might be the D (5 bases). The CDR3 runs to 13 residues. V lost 8 bases to trimming and J lost 3 bases, with 8 bases between them. In germline, CDR1 is MNHEY, CDR2 SVGAGI. The CDR3 is CASQTDYNSPLHF. Here the CDR3 DNA reads TGTGCCAGCCAGACAGACTATAATTCACCCCTCCACTTT.

The chain uses TRBV7-2 and TRBJ2-1; 8 nucleotides line up with TRBD2. CDR1 and CDR2 from the germline V gene are SGHTA and FQGNSA. V shed 1 base, J shed 4 bases, and the junction held 3 bases outside the gene matches. This CDR3 contains 15 residues. Here the CDR3 reads CASSLGGLGYNEQFF. The DNA for the CDR3 is TGTGCCAGCAGCTTAGGGGGACTAGGTTACAATGAGCAGTTCTTC.

V gene TRBV11-3 combines with J gene TRBJ2-1; D is unresolved. The V and J ends lost 1 base and 0 bases respectively, with 19 bases between them. This CDR3 region has 19 residues. CDR1 and CDR2 (germline): SGHNT, YENEEA. The DNA for the CDR3 is TGTGCCAGCAGCTTAGGTGGGTGGCCGAGTCTTAGCTCCTACAATGAGCAGTTCTTC. It codes for CASSLGGWPSLSSYNEQFF.

The chain recombines TRBV5-4 with TRBJ1-3; 7 bases align to TRBD1. The CDR3 is 15 amino acids. With 4 bases clipped from V and 0 bases from J, the junction kept 4 bases outside the gene matches. Germline CDR1 and CDR2: SGHNT and YYREEE (reference sequence). Here the CDR3 reads CASSRDRHSGNTIYF. Written as DNA, the CDR3 is TGTGCCAGCAGCCGGGACAGACACTCTGGAAACACCATATATTTT. Together with reference TRBV5-4 and TRBJ1-3, the CDR3 gives the full variable domain: ETGVTQSPTHLIKTRGQQVTLRCSSQSGHNTVSWYQQALGQGPQFIFQYYREEENGRGNFPPRFSGLQFPNYSSELNVNALELDDSALYLCASSRDRHSGNTIYFGEGSWLTVV.

The V gene is TRBV5-1, the J gene TRBJ1-1; D is uncertain. Germline V gene lookup returns CDR1 SGHRS and CDR2 YFSETQ. V was pared by 3 bases and J by 1 base, with 10 bases between. The CDR3 covers 14 residues. The CDR3 is CASSSSGRNTEAFF. In DNA, the CDR3 is TGCGCCAGCAGCTCCTCGGGGAGGAACACTGAAGCTTTCTTT.

J is TRBJ1-2 and V is TRBV29-1, with D tentatively TRBD1 (5 bases). The ends were cut back, 5 bases at V and 6 bases at J, with 13 bases in the middle. Per the germline V gene, CDR1 is SQVTM and CDR2 is ANQGSEA. The CDR3 totals 12 residues. CDR3 bases: TGCAGCGTTTCACAGGCTGATGATGGCTACACCTTC. Its translation is CSVSQADDGYTF.

The chain carries TRBV19 and TRBJ2-4; the D gene could be TRBD1 or TRBD2 (5 bases each). V was shortened by 7 bases and J by 1 base, with 20 bases between the two germline ends. Germline CDR1 and CDR2: LNHDA and SQIVND (reference sequence). The CDR3 totals 17 residues. CDR3 protein: CASTLGRQPTAKNIQYF. The CDR3 nucleotides are TGTGCCAGTACCCTGGGGAGACAGCCCACCGCCAAAAACATTCAGTACTTC.

This clone was seen a single time. J is TRBJ2-3 and V is TRBV9; 7 positions match TRBD2. Germline values: CDR1 SGDLS, CDR2 YYNGEE. This CDR3 comprises 15 residues. The V gene end was trimmed by 5 bases and the J gene end by 0 bases; junction bases not matched to a gene: 6. This CDR3 is CASRRGTDSTDTQYF. The CDR3 coding sequence is TGTGCCAGCAGGCGGGGGACGGATAGCACAGATACGCAGTATTTT.

The chain couples TRBV4-1 to TRBJ1-2; TRBD1 matches 7 bases. J was trimmed by 0 bases and V by 4 bases; bases with no gene match: 11. The V gene's germline CDR1 is MGHRA and CDR2 YSYEKL. This CDR3 spans 17 amino acids. CDR3 in DNA: TGCGCCAGCAGCCCAACCCCCCCCGGGACAGCTAACTATGGCTACACCTTC. Protein product: CASSPTPPGTANYGYTF.

The V gene is TRBV5-4, the J gene TRBJ2-5; 10 nucleotides align to TRBD1. Trimming removed 7 bases from V and 3 bases from J; junction bases left unmatched: 3. CDR1 and CDR2 (germline): SGHNT, YYREEE (reference sequence). The CDR3 spans 13 residues. The CDR3 DNA sequence: TGTGCCAGCCGAGGGACAGGGGAAGAGACCCAGTACTTC. Protein: CASRGTGEETQYF.

The gene calls are TRBV10-3 and TRBJ1-6; D is perhaps TRBD1 (5 bases). Germline-derived CDR1 and CDR2 are ENHRY and SYGVKD. This CDR3 region has 16 residues. Trimming stripped 3 bases from V and 5 bases from J, with 14 bases between. The CDR3 DNA reads TGTGCCATCAGTGATCCCCGACAGCCAGATAATTCACCCCTCCACTTT. Protein: CAISDPRQPDNSPLHF.